This T cell receptor (beta chain) originates from a study of response to subunit inactivated influenza vaccine. V lost 0 bases to trimming and J lost 2 bases, with 11 bases between them. The CDR3 length is 16 residues. Germline CDR1 ENHRY, CDR2 SYGVKD. TCRdb ran MiXCR on the RT-PCR reads and lists one entry per CDR3 protein. The sample yields about 620,000 distinct CDR3 sequences, about 10% seen once. Study-wide results and caveats: Authors suggested seasonal influenza vaccinations each recruit few new T cells.

This clonotype was counted between two and nine times. Its antigen remains unknown. The chain uses TRBV10-3 and TRBJ2-1, with D maybe TRBD2 (6 bases). Material: PBMCs from blood, obtained on the day of vaccination. The sequence derives from a man aged 45 to 65 who received an inactivated influenza vaccine. CDR3 region: CAISESMVAAYNEQFF. CDR3 coding DNA: TGTGCCATCAGTGAGTCGATGGTAGCGGCCTACAATGAGCAGTTCTTC.